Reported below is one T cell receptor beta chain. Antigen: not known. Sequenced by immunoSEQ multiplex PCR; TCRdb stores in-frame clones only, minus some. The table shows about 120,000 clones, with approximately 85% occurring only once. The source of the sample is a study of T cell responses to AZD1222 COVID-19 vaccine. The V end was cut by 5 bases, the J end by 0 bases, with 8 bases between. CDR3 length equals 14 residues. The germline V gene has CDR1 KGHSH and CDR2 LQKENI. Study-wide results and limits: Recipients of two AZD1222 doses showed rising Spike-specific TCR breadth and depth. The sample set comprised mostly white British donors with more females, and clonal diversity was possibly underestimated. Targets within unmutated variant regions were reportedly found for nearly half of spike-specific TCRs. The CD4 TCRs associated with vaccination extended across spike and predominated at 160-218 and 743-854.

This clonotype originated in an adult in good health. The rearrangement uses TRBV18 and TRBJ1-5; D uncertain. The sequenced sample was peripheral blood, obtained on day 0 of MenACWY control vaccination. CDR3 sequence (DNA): TGTGCCAGCTCAAGGACGGATAGCAATCAGCCCCAGCATTTT. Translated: CASSRTDSNQPQHF. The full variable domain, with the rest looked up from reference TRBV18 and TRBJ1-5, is NAGVMQNPRHLVRRRGQEARLRCSPMKGHSHVYWYRQLPEEGLKFMVYLQKENIIDESGMPKERFSAEFPKEGPSILRIQQVVRGDSAAYFCASSRTDSNQPQHFGDGTRLSIL.